This T cell receptor (beta chain) was sequenced during a study of blood T cell repertoires in COVID-19. Method: immunoSEQ multiplex PCR; TCRdb's copy keeps in-frame clones and lacks some. Of about 170,000 clones in the sample, approximately 84% are singletons; the top ten hold about 6.5%. The germline V gene encodes CDR1 LNHDA and CDR2 SQIVND (reference sequence). This CDR3 contains 14 residues. Trimming cost V 2 bases and J 3 bases, with 11 bases left between them. J is TRBJ2-7 and V is TRBV19; a possible D gene is TRBD2 (6 bases). The sample comprised PBMCs or T cells enriched from blood (not recorded which). The receptor's source is a woman in her fifties or sixties who had recovered from COVID-19. CDR3 region: CASSILGGGYEQYF. CDR3 bases: TGTGCCAGTAGTATACTGGGAGGAGGCTACGAGCAGTACTTC.